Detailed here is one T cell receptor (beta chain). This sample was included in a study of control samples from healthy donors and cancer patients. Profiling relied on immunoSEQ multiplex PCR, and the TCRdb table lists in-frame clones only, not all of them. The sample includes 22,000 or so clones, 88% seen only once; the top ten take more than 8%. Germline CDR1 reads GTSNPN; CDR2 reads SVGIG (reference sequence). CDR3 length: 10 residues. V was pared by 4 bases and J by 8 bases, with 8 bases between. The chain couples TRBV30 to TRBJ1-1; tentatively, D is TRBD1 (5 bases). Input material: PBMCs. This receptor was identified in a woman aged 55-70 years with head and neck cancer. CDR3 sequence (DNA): TGTGCCTGGATGGGGGAGGAAGCTTTCTTT. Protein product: CAWMGEEAFF.